These 5 T cell receptor beta chains share one sample of origin, sequenced in a study of blood T cell repertoires in COVID-19. Sequencing used immunoSEQ multiplex PCR; TCRdb keeps in-frame clones, though not all of them. This table holds over 130,000 clones, around 86% found once. Sequenced input: peripheral blood. The receptors originated from a man in his 70s with acute or convalescent COVID-19.

The chain employs TRBV19 and TRBJ2-5; D possibly corresponds to TRBD2 (5 bases). This CDR3 has 13 amino acids. CDR1 LNHDA and CDR2 SQIVND come from the germline V gene (reference sequence). V was shortened by 7 bases and J by 1 base, with 10 bases between the two germline ends. The CDR3 loop reads CASKRVGQETQYF. The CDR3 bases are TGTGCCAGTAAGAGGGTCGGCCAAGAGACCCAGTACTTC.

This chain joins TRBV19 and TRBJ2-7, with 9 positions matching TRBD1. Per the germline V gene, CDR1 is LNHDA and CDR2 is SQIVND (reference sequence). This CDR3 is 13 amino acids long. V was pared by 3 bases and J by 3 bases, with 0 bases of the junction left unmatched. Here the CDR3 DNA reads TGTGCCAGTAGTATGACAGGGGGCTACGAGCAGTACTTC. Translating it yields CASSMTGGYEQYF.

The chain combines TRBV6-1 with TRBJ2-7; D ambiguous. The CDR3 is 12 amino acids. V was trimmed by 3 bases and J by 1 base, leaving 4 bases between them. CDR1 and CDR2 (germline): MNHNS, SASEGT. The CDR3 region is CASSDRSYEQYF. The CDR3 nucleotides are TGTGCCAGCAGTGACAGATCCTACGAGCAGTACTTC.

The J gene is TRBJ2-7, the V gene TRBV19; maybe TRBD2 (6 bases). This CDR3 is built from 14 residues. V gave up 3 bases and J gave up 6 bases, with 15 bases separating them. The germline V gene encodes CDR1 LNHDA and CDR2 SQIVND (reference sequence). For the CDR3, the DNA is TGTGCCAGTAGTATGCTAACGGCCGGGGGCGAGCAGTACTTC. Translating it yields CASSMLTAGGEQYF.

The chain is built from TRBV19 and TRBJ1-5; 8 bases map to TRBD1. Per germline, CDR1 LNHDA and CDR2 SQIVND (reference sequence). CDR3 length: 15 residues. The V segment lost 7 bases and the J segment 5 bases; nucleotides outside the gene matches: 10. CDR3 region: CASNQGAVGDQPQHF. Written as DNA, the CDR3 is TGTGCCAGTAACCAGGGGGCAGTCGGGGATCAGCCCCAGCATTTT.